The 8 T cell receptor beta chains below were found in one sample sequenced in a study of blood T cell repertoires in COVID-19. The repertoire was sequenced with immunoSEQ multiplex PCR; TCRdb's copy has only in-frame clones and lacks some. The table shows 300,000 to 400,000 clones, with approximately 86% occurring only once. The sequenced material came from peripheral blood. The receptors stem from a woman aged 55-69 years with COVID-19, enrolled during active disease.

The chain couples TRBV29-1 to TRBJ2-6; TRBD1 matches at 12 bases. The CDR3 loop spans 18 amino acids. Germline V gene data show CDR1 as SQVTM and CDR2 as ANQGSEA. The V segment lost 6 bases and the J segment 1 base; nucleotides outside the gene matches: 10. DNA of the CDR3: TGCAGCGTATCCACCGGGACAGGGGGCTGGTCTGGGGCCAACGTCCTGACTTTC. Its translation is CSVSTGTGGWSGANVLTF. Based on the CDR3 plus reference TRBV29-1 and TRBJ2-6, the full variable domain is SAVISQKPSRDICQRGTSLTIQCQVDSQVTMMFWYRQQPGQSLTLIATANQGSEATYESGFVIDKFPISRPNLTFSTLTVSNMSPEDSSIYLCSVSTGTGGWSGANVLTFGAGSRLTVL.

The CDR3 is CASSQAGLRNTIYF. The CDR3 DNA reads as TGTGCCAGCAGCCAAGCGGGTCTCAGAAACACCATATATTTT. The chain combines TRBV3-1 (or the pseudogene TRBV3-2) with TRBJ1-3; no firm D call. Trimming shortened V by 1 base and J by 5 bases, and 9 bases separated the two germline ends. The CDR3 is 14 amino acids. Germline CDR1 reads LGHDT; CDR2 reads YNNKEL (reference sequence).

V usage is TRBV4-3 and J usage is TRBJ1-4; no clear D gene. The CDR3 has 15 amino acids. V lost 1 base and J 8 bases, leaving 14 bases between the germline ends. CDR1 LGHNA and CDR2 YSLEER come from the germline V gene. For the CDR3, the DNA is TGCGCCAGCAGCCAAGGTCTCGAACGACAAGAAAAACTGTTTTTT. Protein product: CASSQGLERQEKLFF.

The CDR3 protein is CASSRTGAIQETQYF. CDR3 DNA: TGTGCCAGCAGCAGGACAGGGGCGATCCAAGAGACCCAGTACTTC. V is TRBV7-3 and J is TRBJ2-5, with 9 bases lining up with TRBD1. The germline gives CDR1 SGHTA, CDR2 FQGTGA. V lost 5 bases to trimming and J lost 1 base; unmatched junction nucleotides: 5. The CDR3 is made up of 15 amino acids.

This chain uses TRBV29-1 with TRBJ1-1, with D possibly matching TRBD1 (5 bases). Per germline, CDR1 SQVTM and CDR2 ANQGSEA. V shed 4 bases and J shed 11 bases, with 23 bases lying between them. The CDR3 is made up of 14 amino acids. The CDR3 spells CSVVVTTYLGGAFF. CDR3 sequence (DNA): TGCAGCGTTGTGGTTACGACCTATCTGGGGGGGGCTTTCTTT.

V gene TRBV5-8 combines with J gene TRBJ2-1; 9 nucleotides align to TRBD2. The V gene end was trimmed by 5 bases and the J gene end by 4 bases; junction bases not matched to a gene: 7. Germline V gene sequence: CDR1 SGHTS, CDR2 YDEGEE. The CDR3 consists of 15 residues. The CDR3 bases are TGTGCCAGCAGTCTGGGACTAGCTGAATACAATGAGCAGTTCTTC. Translation: CASSLGLAEYNEQFF.

This chain links TRBV12-5 with TRBJ2-5, with 9 bases that match TRBD1. V shed 1 base, J shed 2 bases, and the junction held 8 bases outside the gene matches. This CDR3 has 17 amino acids. Per the germline V gene, CDR1 is LGHNT and CDR2 is FRNRAP. CDR3 nucleotide sequence: TGTGCTAGTGGTTTGGGGGTTGGGACAGGGCTGCAAGAGACCCAGTACTTC. Its translation: CASGLGVGTGLQETQYF.

This chain uses TRBV2 with TRBJ1-1, with 8 positions matching TRBD1. Germline values: CDR1 SNHLY, CDR2 FYNNEI. With V trimmed by 4 bases and J by 4 bases, 14 bases remained unmatched. CDR3 length: 17 amino acids. Written as DNA, the CDR3 is TGTGCCAGCAGTGTAGGCAGGGGGCGATTCGGTGGCACTGAAGCTTTCTTT. This codes for CASSVGRGRFGGTEAFF.